This T cell receptor beta chain was retrieved from a study of blood T cell repertoires in COVID-19. About the research overall: Sources were T cells, B-cell-depleted T cells, or PBMCs; the material itself was cDNA or gDNA.

Original data processing: By means of reference gene primer amplification, nucleated cell counts were estimated. Clones were sequenced by immunoSEQ multiplex PCR, and TCRdb holds only the in-frame ones, with some missing. V, J and clone size were drawn from that table, and D and trimming were deduced from the DNA. The table has about 130,000 clones, 75% to 90% seen once; the top ten hold roughly 4.5%. The CDR3 runs to 13 residues. The germline V gene encodes CDR1 SGHRS and CDR2 YFSETQ. Losses at the gene ends were 7 bases for V and 9 bases for J; bases not matched to a gene: 8. The sequencing input was peripheral blood. The clonotype was recovered from a human donor in a cohort sampled during active COVID-19. The chain employs TRBV5-1 and TRBJ2-4, with TRBD1 identical over 9 bases. CDR3 nucleotide sequence: TGCGCCAGCGGCTCGGGACAGGGAATCATTCAGTACTTC. It encodes CASGSGQGIIQYF.